Below are 9 T cell receptor beta chains sequenced from a single sample in a study of technical replicates of blood from a handful of donors. Repertoires were generated with immunoSEQ multiplex PCR, while TCRdb's copy carries only in-frame clones and drops some. The sample includes about 71,000 clones, over 75% seen only once; the top ten take approximately 4.4%. What was sequenced was PBMCs. The receptors come from a human donor in good health. Some clones in this sample may be carry-over from other donors' samples.

The chain links TRBV18 to TRBJ1-2; D is undetermined. The length of the CDR3 is 16 residues. Germline V lookup: CDR1 KGHSH, CDR2 LQKENI. V was clipped by 2 bases and J by 4 bases, with 17 bases between them. Here the CDR3 reads CASSPSIDRSGYGYTF. The CDR3 nucleotides are TGTGCCAGCTCACCATCCATAGACCGTTCGGGCTATGGCTACACCTTC.

The V call is TRBV19, the J call TRBJ2-2, with a tentative D call TRBD1 (5 bases). Germline CDR1 reads LNHDA; CDR2 reads SQIVND (reference sequence). V was pared by 3 bases and J by 6 bases, with 23 bases between. The length of the CDR3 is 18 residues. The CDR3: CASSIGQGGASPAGELFF. Here the CDR3 DNA reads TGTGCCAGTAGTATCGGGCAGGGTGGGGCCAGCCCTGCCGGGGAGCTGTTTTTT.

Only one count was recorded for this clone. The chain combines TRBV7-9 with TRBJ2-3; the match to TRBD2 covers 8 bases. The V gene's germline CDR1 is SEHNR and CDR2 FQNEAQ (reference sequence). The CDR3 length is 14 residues. The ends lost 6 bases at V and 5 bases at J; junction bases unmatched: 7. CDR3 bases: TGTGCCAGCAGATCGGGGGGGGGTTTAGATACGCAGTATTTT. Translated, it gives CASRSGGGLDTQYF.

At least ten counts were recorded for this clone. The rearrangement joins TRBV5-5 to TRBJ1-6; D might be TRBD1 (5 bases). V was trimmed by 6 bases and J by 9 bases, leaving 10 bases between them. Germline lookup yields CDR1 SGHKS and CDR2 YYEKEE (reference sequence). CDR3 length equals 12 residues. CDR3 DNA sequence: TGTGCCAGCACTTGGGGGGTTTCACCCCTCCACTTT. The encoded protein is CASTWGVSPLHF.

The chain combines TRBV30 with TRBJ2-7, with D perhaps TRBD1 (6 bases). The CDR3 loop spans 11 amino acids. Germline V gene sequence: CDR1 GTSNPN, CDR2 SVGIG (reference sequence). The germline V and J ends were trimmed by 0 bases and 6 bases, with 6 bases remaining between them. CDR3 sequence (DNA): TGTGCCTGGAGTGTAGGGGGCGAGCAGTACTTC. This encodes CAWSVGGEQYF.

The rearrangement links TRBV7-9 to TRBJ1-2; D not certain. CDR1 and CDR2 from the germline V gene are SEHNR and FQNEAQ (reference sequence). The CDR3 covers 12 residues. V was pared by 3 bases and J by 8 bases, with 10 bases between. The CDR3 is CASSFFQEGYTF. CDR3 coding DNA: TGTGCCAGCAGCTTTTTCCAGGAAGGCTACACCTTC.

V is TRBV7-2 and J is TRBJ2-7; 7 bases are a match to TRBD2. This CDR3 is 14 amino acids long. CDR1 is SGHTA, CDR2 FQGNSA, per germline. Trimming at V came to 4 bases and at J to 6 bases, leaving 9 bases not matched to a gene. CDR3 residues: CASSSLAGVSEQYF. The CDR3, as DNA: TGTGCCAGCAGCTCCCTTGCGGGGGTATCCGAGCAGTACTTC.

The gene calls are TRBV7-2 and TRBJ1-1; D uncertain. Between the trimmed V and J ends, which lost 2 bases and 1 base, there was a span of 2 bases. This CDR3 contains 12 residues. Per the germline V gene, CDR1 is SGHTA and CDR2 is FQGNSA. The CDR3 here is CASSLQNTEAFF. The DNA for the CDR3 is TGTGCCAGCAGCTTACAGAACACTGAAGCTTTCTTT.

The J gene is TRBJ2-3, the V gene TRBV4-2; 9 bases match TRBD2. The V and J ends lost 0 bases and 4 bases, in that order; junction bases with no gene match: 5. The length of the CDR3 is 16 residues. CDR1 is LGHNA, CDR2 YNFKEQ, per germline. CDR3 in DNA: TGTGCCAGCAGCCAAGACGGCGGGGGGGCTGCAGATACGCAGTATTTT. Translation: CASSQDGGGAADTQYF.